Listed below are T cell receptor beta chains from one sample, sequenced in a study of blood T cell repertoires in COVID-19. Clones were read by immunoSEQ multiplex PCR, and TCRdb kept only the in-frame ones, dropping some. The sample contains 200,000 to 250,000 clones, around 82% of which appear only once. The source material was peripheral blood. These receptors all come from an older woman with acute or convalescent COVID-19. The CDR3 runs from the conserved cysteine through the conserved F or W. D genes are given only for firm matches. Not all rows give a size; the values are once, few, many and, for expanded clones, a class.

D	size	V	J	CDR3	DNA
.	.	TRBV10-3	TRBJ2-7	CAIGRNSYEQYF	TGTGCCATCGGCAGGAACTCCTACGAGCAGTACTTC
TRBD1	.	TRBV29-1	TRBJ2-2	CSVRTGGNTGELFF	TGCAGCGTCCGTACAGGGGGAAACACCGGGGAGCTGTTTTTT
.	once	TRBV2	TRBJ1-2	CASSEGVSAGAPYGYTF	TGTGCCAGCAGTGAAGGAGTTTCGGCGGGGGCCCCCTATGGCTACACCTTC
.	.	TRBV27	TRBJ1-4	CASSRGAGEKLFF	TGTGCCAGCAGCCGGGGGGCTGGGGAAAAACTGTTTTTT
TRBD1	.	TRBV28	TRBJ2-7	CASSRQGATYEQYF	TGTGCCAGCAGTAGACAGGGGGCCACCTACGAGCAGTACTTC
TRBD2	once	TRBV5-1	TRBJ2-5	CASSLAPSGVQETQYF	TGCGCCAGCAGCTTGGCGCCTAGCGGAGTTCAAGAGACCCAGTACTTC
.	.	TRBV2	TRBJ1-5	CASREGRGDQPQHF	TGTGCCAGCAGGGAGGGAAGGGGCGATCAGCCCCAGCATTTT
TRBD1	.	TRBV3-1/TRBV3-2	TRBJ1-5	CASSLTTGQNQPQHF	TGTGCCAGCAGCCTTACGACAGGGCAAAATCAGCCCCAGCATTTT
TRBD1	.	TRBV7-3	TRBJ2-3	CASSSGQGSHTQYF	TGTGCCAGCAGCTCCGGACAGGGGTCCCATACGCAGTATTTT
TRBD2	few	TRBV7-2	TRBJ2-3	CASSAGTSGGAIDTQYF	TGTGCCAGCAGCGCAGGGACTAGCGGGGGGGCAATAGATACGCAGTATTTT
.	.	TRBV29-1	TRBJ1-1	CSVAHRGMPNTEAFF	TGCAGCGTTGCGCATAGGGGGATGCCAAACACTGAAGCTTTCTTT
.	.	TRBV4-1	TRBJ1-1	CASSHYAGLSTEAFF	TGCGCCAGCAGCCATTATGCAGGGTTGTCCACTGAAGCTTTCTTT
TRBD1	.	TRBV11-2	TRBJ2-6	CASTQRGQGLSGANVLTF	TGTGCCAGCACCCAACGGGGACAGGGGCTCTCTGGGGCCAACGTCCTGACTTTC
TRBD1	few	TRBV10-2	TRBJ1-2	CASSESTGFPEIVDNGYTF	TGCGCCAGCAGTGAGTCGACAGGGTTCCCCGAAATTGTTGATAATGGCTACACCTTC
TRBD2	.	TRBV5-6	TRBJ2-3	CASSHPGGPGDTQYF	TGTGCCAGCAGCCACCCGGGGGGGCCAGGTGATACGCAGTATTTT
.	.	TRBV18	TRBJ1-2	CASSPFFGEEGYTF	TGTGCCAGCTCACCATTTTTTGGGGAGGAAGGCTACACCTTC
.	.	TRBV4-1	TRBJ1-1	CASSRGLQNTEAFF	TGCGCCAGCAGCCGGGGACTTCAGAACACTGAAGCTTTCTTT
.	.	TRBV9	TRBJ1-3	CASSVSGAGGNTIYF	TGTGCCAGCAGCGTTAGTGGGGCAGGGGGAAACACCATATATTTT
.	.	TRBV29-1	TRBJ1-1	CSVEPSDEAFF	TGCAGCGTTGAACCGAGTGATGAAGCTTTCTTT
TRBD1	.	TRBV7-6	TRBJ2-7	CASSLDAQGASEQYF	TGTGCCAGCAGCTTAGACGCGCAGGGGGCAAGCGAGCAGTACTTC
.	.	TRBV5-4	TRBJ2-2	CASSSGGDRSTGELFF	TGTGCCAGCAGCTCAGGGGGGGACAGGAGCACCGGGGAGCTGTTTTTT
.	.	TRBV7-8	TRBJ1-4	CASSLASGINEKLFF	TGTGCCAGCAGCTTAGCGTCAGGGATAAATGAAAAACTGTTTTTT
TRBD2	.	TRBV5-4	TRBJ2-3	CASSKGLAGASTDTQYF	TGTGCCAGCAGCAAGGGACTAGCGGGGGCCAGCACAGATACGCAGTATTTT
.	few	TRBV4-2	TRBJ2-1	CASSQGAISNEQFF	TGTGCCAGCAGCCAAGGGGCCATATCCAATGAGCAGTTCTTC
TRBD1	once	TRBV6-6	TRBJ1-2	CASSYGQGNYGYTF	TGTGCCAGCAGTTACGGACAGGGTAACTATGGCTACACCTTC
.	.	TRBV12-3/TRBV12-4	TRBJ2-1	CASTTGVYNEQFF	TGTGCCAGCACCACCGGGGTCTACAATGAGCAGTTCTTC
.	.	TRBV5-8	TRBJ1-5	CASSTAWEVSNQPQHF	TGTGCCAGCAGCACGGCATGGGAGGTGAGCAATCAGCCCCAGCATTTT
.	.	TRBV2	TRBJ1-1	CAQQLTTFTEAFF	TGTGCCCAACAGTTGACCACATTTACTGAAGCTTTCTTT
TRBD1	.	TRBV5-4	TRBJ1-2	CASSSARDRADYGYTF	TGTGCCAGCAGCTCCGCTCGGGACAGGGCCGACTATGGCTACACCTTC
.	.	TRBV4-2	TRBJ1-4	CASSQVDGGSDEKLFF	TGTGCCAGCAGCCAAGTCGATGGGGGGTCCGATGAAAAACTGTTTTTT
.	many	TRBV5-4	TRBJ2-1	CASSPQASGNEQFF	TGTGCCAGCAGCCCACAGGCCAGTGGCAATGAGCAGTTCTTC
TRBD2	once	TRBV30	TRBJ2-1	CAWRGGLVDNEQFF	TGTGCCTGGAGGGGGGGACTAGTAGACAATGAGCAGTTCTTC
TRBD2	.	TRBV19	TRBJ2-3	CASSVTSGGSTDTQYF	TGTGCCAGTAGTGTCACTAGCGGGGGAAGCACAGATACGCAGTATTTT
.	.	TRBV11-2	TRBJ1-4	CASSPRTVINEKLFF	TGTGCCAGCAGCCCTAGGACAGTTATTAATGAAAAACTGTTTTTT
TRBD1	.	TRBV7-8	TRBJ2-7	CASSPRAGTGVFEQYF	TGTGCCAGCAGCCCGCGGGCGGGGACAGGGGTCTTCGAGCAGTACTTC
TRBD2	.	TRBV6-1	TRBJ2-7	CASSGRTSGGVSYEQYF	TGTGCCAGCAGTGGGAGGACTAGCGGGGGGGTCTCCTACGAGCAGTACTTC
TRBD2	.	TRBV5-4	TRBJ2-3	CASSLRGGDTQYF	TGTGCCAGCAGCTTGCGGGGGGGAGATACGCAGTATTTT
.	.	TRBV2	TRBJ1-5	CASSPQGAQHF	TGTGCCAGCAGCCCGCAGGGCGCCCAGCATTTT
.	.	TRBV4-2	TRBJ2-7	CASRGRTAYEQYF	TGTGCCAGCAGGGGACGGACAGCCTACGAGCAGTACTTC
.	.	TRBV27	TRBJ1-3	CASSPNSGNTIYF	TGTGCCAGCAGTCCCAACTCTGGAAACACCATATATTTT
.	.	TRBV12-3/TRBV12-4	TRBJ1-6	CASSPWQSPLHF	TGTGCCAGCAGTCCCTGGCAGTCACCCCTCCACTTT
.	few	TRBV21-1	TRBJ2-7	CASSSSGVSSYEQYF	TGTGCCAGCTCCTCATCGGGGGTTAGCTCCTACGAGCAGTACTTC
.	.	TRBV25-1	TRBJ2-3	CASKRGTDTQYF	TGTGCCAGCAAGAGGGGGACAGATACGCAGTATTTT
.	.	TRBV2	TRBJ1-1	CASPLGLGGNTEAFF	TGTGCCAGTCCCTTGGGACTGGGAGGAAACACTGAAGCTTTCTTT
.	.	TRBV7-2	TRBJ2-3	CASSLGNRYGGDTQYF	TGTGCCAGCAGCCTAGGGAATAGGTACGGCGGCGATACGCAGTATTTT
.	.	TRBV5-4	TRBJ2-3	CASSLGGDERNTQYF	TGTGCCAGCAGCTTGGGGGGCGACGAACGCAATACGCAGTATTTT
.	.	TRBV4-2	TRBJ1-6	CASSQVGGAVDSPLHF	TGTGCCAGCAGCCAAGTCGGGGGTGCAGTTGATTCACCCCTCCACTTT
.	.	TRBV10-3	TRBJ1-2	CAISDADSDGGYTF	TGTGCCATCAGTGATGCGGACTCGGATGGGGGCTACACCTTC
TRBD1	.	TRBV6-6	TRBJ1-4	CASSPPGDRQKLFF	TGTGCCAGCAGCCCCCCGGGGGACAGGCAAAAACTGTTTTTT
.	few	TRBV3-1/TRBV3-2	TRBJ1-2	CASSQSIGQTRNGYTF	TGTGCCAGCAGCCAATCTATCGGACAGACCAGAAATGGCTACACCTTC
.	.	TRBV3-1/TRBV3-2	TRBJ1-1	CASSQDSSCDGNTEAFF	TGTGCCAGCAGCCAAGATAGCTCTTGCGACGGGAACACTGAAGCTTTCTTT
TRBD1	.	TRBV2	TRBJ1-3	CASNYDRAISSGNTIYF	TGTGCCAGCAATTACGACAGGGCCATCAGCTCTGGAAACACCATATATTTT
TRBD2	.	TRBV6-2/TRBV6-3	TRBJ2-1	CASSYSRAGGDNEQFF	TGTGCCAGCAGTTACTCGAGAGCGGGGGGGGACAATGAGCAGTTCTTC
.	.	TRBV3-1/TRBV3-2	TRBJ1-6	CASSQSLGGIFF	TGTGCCAGCAGCCAAAGTCTAGGAGGGATCTTCTTT
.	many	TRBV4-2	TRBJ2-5	CASSQDHLERETQYF	TGTGCCAGCAGCCAAGATCATCTAGAACGGGAGACCCAGTACTTC
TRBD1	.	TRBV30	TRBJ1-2	CAWSTLGGQIYGYTF	TGTGCCTGGAGTACCTTGGGGGGACAGATCTATGGCTACACCTTC
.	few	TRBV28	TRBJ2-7	CASSRAGSEQYF	TGTGCCAGCAGCCGGGCAGGGTCCGAGCAGTACTTC
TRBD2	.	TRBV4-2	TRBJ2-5	CASSQGASGGEGTQYF	TGTGCCAGCAGCCAAGGGGCTAGCGGGGGGGAAGGGACCCAGTACTTC
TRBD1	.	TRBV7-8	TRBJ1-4	CASSLFSQGAYNEKLFF	TGTGCCAGCAGCTTATTTTCTCAGGGGGCCTACAATGAAAAACTGTTTTTT